One and the same sample provided the 10 T cell receptor beta chains below, sequenced in a study of T cell changes during pregnancy in multiple sclerosis. Sequenced by immunoSEQ multiplex PCR; TCRdb stores in-frame clones only, minus some. This sample has approximately 70,000 clones, with 80% to 95% found just once. The sample in question was peripheral blood, obtained in the first trimester of pregnancy. The source of these receptors is a female donor with multiple sclerosis, enrolled in a pregnancy study.

V and J are TRBV28 and TRBJ2-3, with 9 bases fitting TRBD2. This CDR3 is built from 16 residues. The junction had 10 bases not matched to a gene; V was cut back by 5 bases and J by 4 bases. CDR1 is MDHEN, CDR2 SYDVKM, per germline. CDR3 sequence: CASSARTSAYSDTQYF. CDR3 in DNA: TGTGCCAGCAGTGCCCGGACTAGCGCCTACTCAGATACGCAGTATTTT.

V gene TRBV27 combines with J gene TRBJ1-6; D is unresolved. This CDR3 region has 13 residues. CDR1 and CDR2 (germline): MNHEY, SMNVEV (reference sequence). V dropped 4 bases and J dropped 9 bases, with 10 bases sitting between them. CDR3 DNA: TGTGCCAGCAGTTCACTGGGCGCTTCACCCCTCCACTTT. Translating it yields CASSSLGASPLHF.

V usage is TRBV5-1 and J usage is TRBJ2-2; tentative D call: TRBD1 (5 bases). V was pared by 3 bases and J by 0 bases, with 6 bases between. The germline CDR1 and CDR2 sequences are SGHRS and YFSETQ. The CDR3 contains 14 residues. The chain's CDR3 is CASSSDTNTGELFF. The DNA for the CDR3 is TGCGCCAGCAGCTCGGACACGAACACCGGGGAGCTGTTTTTT.

The V call is TRBV6-1, the J call TRBJ1-1; 7 bases fit TRBD1. Trimming at V came to 8 bases and at J to 0 bases, leaving 3 bases not matched to a gene. The length of the CDR3 is 13 residues. The germline V gene has CDR1 MNHNS and CDR2 SASEGT. The CDR3: CASGGTVNTEAFF. In DNA form, the CDR3 reads TGTGCCAGCGGCGGGACAGTGAACACTGAAGCTTTCTTT.

The chain has TRBV28 and TRBJ1-1, with 11 positions matching TRBD1. The CDR3 loop spans 15 amino acids. The J segment lost 6 bases and the V segment lost 3 bases, leaving 6 bases of the junction unmatched. Per the germline V gene, CDR1 is MDHEN and CDR2 is SYDVKM. The CDR3 sequence is CASSLGTGGGPEAFF. The DNA for the CDR3 is TGTGCCAGCAGTTTGGGGACAGGGGGTGGCCCTGAAGCTTTCTTT.

The chain employs TRBV28 and TRBJ1-1; 7 bases map to TRBD1. V lost 8 bases, J lost 4 bases, and 22 bases stayed unmatched. The germline gives CDR1 MDHEN, CDR2 SYDVKM. The CDR3 extends over 18 amino acids. CDR3 nucleotide sequence: TGTGCCAGCGGGTCTTCGCACCGACGACAGGGAAAGGGCACTGAAGCTTTCTTT. This translates into CASGSSHRRQGKGTEAFF.

J is TRBJ2-1 and V is TRBV18; 11 nucleotides line up with TRBD2. CDR1 and CDR2 (germline): KGHSH, LQKENI. The CDR3 is made up of 16 amino acids. The V gene end was trimmed by 3 bases and the J gene end by 3 bases; junction bases not matched to a gene: 4. CDR3 nucleotide sequence: TGTGCCAGCTCACCGCTAGCGGGAGGATACTACAATGAGCAGTTCTTC. The encoded protein is CASSPLAGGYYNEQFF.

V usage is TRBV2 and J usage is TRBJ2-5; tentatively, D is TRBD1 (6 bases). Germline loops: CDR1 SNHLY, CDR2 FYNNEI. The V end lost 4 bases, the J end lost 3 bases, and 6 bases lay between the germline ends. This CDR3 is built from 12 residues. In nucleotides, the CDR3 is TGTGCCAGCAGTGGACAGGAAGAGACCCAGTACTTC. Translated, it gives CASSGQEETQYF.

This sequence joins TRBV28 and TRBJ2-7; 7 bases map to TRBD2. J gave up 7 bases and V 5 bases, and 11 bases lay outside the gene matches. Germline lookup yields CDR1 MDHEN and CDR2 SYDVKM. This CDR3 has 14 amino acids. The CDR3 bases are TGTGCCAGCAGTGCAGGACTAGGGGCTGTGGAGCAGTACTTC. Residues: CASSAGLGAVEQYF. Full variable domain (outside the CDR3, taken from reference TRBV28 and TRBJ2-7): DVKVTQSSRYLVKRTGEKVFLECVQDMDHENMFWYRQDPGLGLRLIYFSYDVKMKEKGDIPEGYSVSREKKERFSLILESASTNQTSMYLCASSAGLGAVEQYFGPGTRLTVT.

The chain has TRBV5-1 and TRBJ1-5; the match to TRBD1 covers 7 bases. The germline V gene has CDR1 SGHRS and CDR2 YFSETQ. This CDR3 spans 15 amino acids. Trimming took 0 bases from V and 4 from J; bases not matched to a gene: 4. For the CDR3, the DNA is TGCGCCAGCAGCTTGGCGACAGGGACTAATCAGCCCCAGCATTTT. Its translation: CASSLATGTNQPQHF.